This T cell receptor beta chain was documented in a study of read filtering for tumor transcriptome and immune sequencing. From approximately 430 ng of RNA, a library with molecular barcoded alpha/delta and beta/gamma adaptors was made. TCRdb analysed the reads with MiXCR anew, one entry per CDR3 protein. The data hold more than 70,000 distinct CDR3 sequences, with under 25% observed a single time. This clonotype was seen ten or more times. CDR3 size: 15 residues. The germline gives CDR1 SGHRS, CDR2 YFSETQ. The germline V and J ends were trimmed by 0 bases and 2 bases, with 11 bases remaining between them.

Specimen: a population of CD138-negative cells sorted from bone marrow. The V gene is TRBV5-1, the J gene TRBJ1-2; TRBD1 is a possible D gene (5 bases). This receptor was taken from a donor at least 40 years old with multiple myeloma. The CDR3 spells CASSLDIGENYGYTF. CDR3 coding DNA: TGCGCCAGCAGCTTGGATATAGGGGAAAACTATGGCTACACCTTC.